The 29 T cell receptor beta chains given below trace back to one sample, sequenced in a study of T-cell reconstitution after alpha-beta-depleted transplantation in children. Molecular barcoding with unique molecular identifiers was used for the TCRbeta library. Each CDR3 protein is one row after TCRdb ran MiXCR on the PCR reads. The table shows 550,000 to 800,000 distinct CDR3 sequences, with roughly 13% occurring only once. The sequencing used PBMCs, collected before TCRalphabeta/CD19-depleted stem cell transplant. Receptor source: a girl under 10 years old with congenital amegakaryocytic thrombocytopenia, due to receive a stem cell transplant.

V usage is TRBV3-1 and J usage is TRBJ2-1; TRBD1 matches at 8 bases. J gave up 0 bases and V 0 bases, and 10 bases lay outside the gene matches. The germline V gene encodes CDR1 LGHDT and CDR2 YNNKEL (reference sequence). The CDR3 totals 19 residues. The DNA for the CDR3 is TGTGCCAGCAGCCAAGACTGGCCCCTGGGACAGGTCTCCTACAATGAGCAGTTCTTC. Translated, it gives CASSQDWPLGQVSYNEQFF.

This clonotype was recorded at least ten times. The CDR3 here is CAISEPRQGVYEQYF. The CDR3 coding sequence is TGTGCCATCAGTGAGCCCCGACAGGGAGTCTACGAGCAGTACTTC. This chain links TRBV10-3 with TRBJ2-7; 7 nucleotides match TRBD1. From germline, CDR1 is ENHRY and CDR2 SYGVKD. With V trimmed by 2 bases and J by 3 bases, 7 bases remained unmatched. The CDR3 consists of 15 residues.

The chain joins TRBV29-1 to TRBJ2-5, with 13 bases fitting TRBD2. This CDR3 has 17 amino acids. In germline, CDR1 is SQVTM, CDR2 ANQGSEA. After removal of 0 bases from V and 10 bases from J, the junction contained 14 bases not matched to a gene. For the CDR3, the DNA is TGCAGCGTTGAAGAAGGACTAGCGGGAGCGCTGGGAGTGGACCAGTACTTC. It encodes CSVEEGLAGALGVDQYF.

V usage is TRBV7-7 and J usage is TRBJ2-7; maybe TRBD2 (6 bases). This CDR3 has 15 amino acids. The germline V gene has CDR1 SSHAT and CDR2 FNYEAQ (reference sequence). Trimming took 1 base from V and 5 from J, leaving 15 bases between them. CDR3 in amino acids: CASSLDQGGFHEQYF. In DNA form, the CDR3 reads TGTGCCAGCAGCTTAGACCAGGGAGGTTTCCACGAGCAGTACTTC.

V gene TRBV7-2 combines with J gene TRBJ2-1, with 7 bases that match TRBD1. The CDR3 is 16 residues long. Germline values: CDR1 SGHTA, CDR2 FQGNSA. Germline trimming cut 3 bases from V and 6 bases from J; bases unmatched to any gene: 11. CDR3 protein: CASSLLSGQEVNEQFF. The CDR3 nucleotides are TGTGCCAGCAGCTTGTTGTCAGGACAGGAGGTCAATGAGCAGTTCTTC.

In its sample, this clonotype was seen many times. The chain is built from TRBV20-1 and TRBJ2-2; D might be TRBD2 (5 bases). The length of the CDR3 is 13 residues. Germline CDR1 and CDR2: DFQATT and SNEGSKA (reference sequence). Trimming stripped 5 bases from V and 3 bases from J, with 10 bases between. The CDR3 here is CSAPRRDTGELFF. The CDR3 coding sequence is TGCAGTGCTCCGCGGCGGGACACCGGGGAGCTGTTTTTT.

This clonotype has at least ten counts. The gene calls are TRBV27 and TRBJ2-5; D unresolved. V was pared by 6 bases and J by 5 bases, with 16 bases between. The CDR3 sequence is 14 residues long. CDR1 is MNHEY and CDR2 is SMNVEV in the germline V gene (reference sequence). CDR3 in amino acids: CASRINRVGETQYF. The CDR3 bases are TGTGCCAGCAGGATTAATCGGGTGGGCGAGACCCAGTACTTC.

The chain links TRBV20-1 to TRBJ1-2; no clear D gene. The V end lost 4 bases, the J end lost 1 base, and 7 bases lay between the germline ends. The CDR3 is made up of 12 amino acids. Germline assignment: CDR1 DFQATT and CDR2 SNEGSKA (reference sequence). In DNA, the CDR3 is TGCAGTGCTATACATCTTAACTATGGCTACACCTTC. Its translation is CSAIHLNYGYTF.

This clonotype was recorded many times. The V call is TRBV18, the J call TRBJ1-3; D is uncertain. Trimming took 2 bases from V and 3 from J, leaving 11 bases between them. The CDR3 is 15 amino acids. Germline V lookup: CDR1 KGHSH, CDR2 LQKENI. The CDR3 protein is CASSPSGSSGNTIYF. CDR3 coding DNA: TGTGCCAGCTCACCATCGGGCTCCAGTGGAAACACCATATATTTT.

The sample holds a few counts of this clonotype. The chain uses TRBV2 and TRBJ2-3; TRBD2 agrees at 7 bases. V shed 11 bases, J shed 3 bases, and the junction held 17 bases outside the gene matches. This CDR3 is 16 amino acids long. CDR1 and CDR2 (germline): SNHLY, FYNNEI. CDR3 nucleotides: TGTGCCGTGGGGCTAGCGGACCCGATTGAGACAGATACGCAGTATTTT. Protein: CAVGLADPIETDTQYF.

The sample holds many counts of this clonotype. The chain has TRBV28 and TRBJ2-5, with TRBD1 matching 9 bases. The V segment lost 1 base and the J segment 0 bases; nucleotides outside the gene matches: 6. The CDR3 is 17 residues long. CDR1 is MDHEN, CDR2 SYDVKM, per germline. The CDR3 spells CASSLSTGGVYQETQYF. CDR3 DNA: TGTGCCAGCAGTTTATCCACAGGGGGCGTCTACCAAGAGACCCAGTACTTC. Supplemented by reference TRBV28 and TRBJ2-5, the full variable domain reads DVKVTQSSRYLVKRTGEKVFLECVQDMDHENMFWYRQDPGLGLRLIYFSYDVKMKEKGDIPEGYSVSREKKERFSLILESASTNQTSMYLCASSLSTGGVYQETQYFGPGTRLLVL.

This clonotype showed up many times. V usage is TRBV10-3 and J usage is TRBJ2-5; D ambiguous. Between the trimmed V and J ends, which lost 8 bases and 4 bases, there was a span of 14 bases. Germline lookup yields CDR1 ENHRY and CDR2 SYGVKD. The CDR3 runs 13 residues. The CDR3 is CAIGQADGETQYF. CDR3 coding DNA: TGTGCCATCGGTCAGGCGGACGGAGAGACCCAGTACTTC.

This clonotype has a handful of counts. The rearrangement links TRBV27 to TRBJ2-1, with 7 bases that match TRBD2. This CDR3 spans 14 amino acids. CDR1 and CDR2 (germline): MNHEY, SMNVEV (reference sequence). V gave up 6 bases and J gave up 2 bases; unmatched junction bases: 4. As DNA, the CDR3 is TGTGCCAGCAGCCAGACTAGCCCCTACAATGAGCAGTTCTTC. Protein sequence: CASSQTSPYNEQFF.

Ten or more counts support this clonotype. The chain joins TRBV5-6 to TRBJ1-1; TRBD1 is a possible D gene (6 bases). This CDR3 has 14 residues. Germline assignment: CDR1 SGHDT and CDR2 YYEEEE. Trimming cost V 4 bases and J 3 bases, with 13 bases left between them. The CDR3 coding sequence is TGTGCCAGCAGCGCGGGGACACCCCACACTGAAGCTTTCTTT. Amino acid sequence: CASSAGTPHTEAFF.

In its sample, this clonotype was seen many times. V is TRBV12-3 or TRBV12-4 and J is TRBJ2-5; the D is unclear. This CDR3 has 11 residues. The ends were cut back, 3 bases at V and 5 bases at J, with 4 bases in the middle. The CDR3 DNA follows: TGTGCCAGCAGTTTCCACGAGACCCAGTACTTC. Its protein product is CASSFHETQYF.

This clonotype was detected ten times or more. The chain carries TRBV5-1 and TRBJ2-7; D might be TRBD1 (5 bases). Germline assignment: CDR1 SGHRS and CDR2 YFSETQ. This CDR3 region has 14 residues. The V end lost 2 bases, the J end lost 1 base, and 10 bases lay between the germline ends. The CDR3 region is CASSLIRDSYEQYF. DNA for the CDR3: TGCGCCAGCAGCTTAATCAGGGATTCCTACGAGCAGTACTTC.

This clonotype was observed many times. The rearrangement uses TRBV20-1 and TRBJ2-1, with D perhaps TRBD2 (6 bases). This CDR3 is 14 amino acids long. Germline CDR1 reads DFQATT; CDR2 reads SNEGSKA (reference sequence). Trimming removed 4 bases from V and 5 bases from J, with 15 bases in between. CDR3 DNA sequence: TGCAGTGCTACTGAGGCTAGCGAGCACAATGAGCAGTTCTTC. Protein sequence: CSATEASEHNEQFF.

This clonotype was seen many times. This chain connects TRBV6-1 to TRBJ2-2; D possibly corresponds to TRBD1 (7 bases). CDR3 length equals 13 residues. Trimming stripped 6 bases from V and 6 bases from J, with 11 bases between. Germline assignment: CDR1 MNHNS and CDR2 SASEGT. This chain's CDR3 is CASSPRGAGELFF. The CDR3 DNA is TGTGCCAGCAGCCCCAGGGGGGCCGGGGAGCTGTTTTTT.

Ten or more counts support this clonotype. The chain combines TRBV28 with TRBJ2-7; a possible D gene is TRBD2 (5 bases). Between the trimmed V and J ends, which lost 2 bases and 5 bases, there was a span of 10 bases. The CDR3 covers 13 residues. The germline gives CDR1 MDHEN, CDR2 SYDVKM. The CDR3 region is CASSLSGGNEQYF. The DNA for the CDR3 is TGTGCCAGCAGTTTAAGCGGAGGAAACGAGCAGTACTTC. The full variable domain, in which reference TRBV28 and TRBJ2-7 provide the parts outside the CDR3, is DVKVTQSSRYLVKRTGEKVFLECVQDMDHENMFWYRQDPGLGLRLIYFSYDVKMKEKGDIPEGYSVSREKKERFSLILESASTNQTSMYLCASSLSGGNEQYFGPGTRLTVT.

A few counts support this clonotype. In DNA form, the CDR3 reads TGCAGTGCTAGAGATGAGAGGGAAGCTTTCTTT. This encodes CSARDEREAFF. V and J are TRBV20-1 and TRBJ1-1, with D hard to call. This CDR3 is 11 amino acids long. V lost 0 bases and J 8 bases, leaving 7 bases between the germline ends. Germline V lookup: CDR1 DFQATT, CDR2 SNEGSKA (reference sequence).

This clonotype was seen more than once but under ten times. The chain is built from TRBV6-1 and TRBJ2-3; D gene ambiguous. V was shortened by 1 base and J by 4 bases, with 9 bases between the two germline ends. The germline V gene encodes CDR1 MNHNS and CDR2 SASEGT. The CDR3 sequence is 14 residues long. CDR3 loop: CASSEGVLADTQYF. For the CDR3, the DNA is TGTGCCAGCAGTGAAGGGGTTTTAGCAGATACGCAGTATTTT.

Comment on this clonotype: Because it lacks the conserved phenylalanine or tryptophan at the end, this CDR3 is likely a read error. The chain links TRBV4-1 to TRBJ2-5; 7 bases are a match to TRBD2. Germline values: CDR1 MGHRA, CDR2 YSYEKL. This CDR3 is 15 amino acids long. V was pared by 2 bases and J by 5 bases, with 8 bases of the junction left unmatched. The CDR3 loop reads CASSQSGLHVETQYL. Written as DNA, the CDR3 is TGCGCCAGCAGCCAATCGGGACTACACGTGGAGACCCAGTACTTA.

The table lists this clonotype with a few counts. The gene calls are TRBV5-1 and TRBJ2-3; 12 bases agree with TRBD1. J was trimmed by 6 bases and V by 4 bases; bases with no gene match: 6. Germline V gene data show CDR1 as SGHRS and CDR2 as YFSETQ. CDR3 length equals 15 residues. The CDR3 is CASSTGTGGSDTQYF. CDR3 nucleotide sequence: TGCGCCAGCAGCACCGGGACAGGGGGCAGCGATACGCAGTATTTT.

The J gene is TRBJ2-5, the V gene TRBV7-8; D is uncertain. The CDR3 spans 12 residues. Trimming shortened V by 4 bases and J by 7 bases, and 10 bases separated the two germline ends. Per germline, CDR1 SGHVS and CDR2 FQNEAQ. Here the CDR3 reads CASSSPSRTQYF. The CDR3 DNA sequence: TGTGCCAGCAGCTCCCCGAGCCGGACCCAGTACTTC.

This clonotype was detected ten times or more. The gene calls are TRBV7-9 and TRBJ2-1; no clear D. The CDR3 is 13 amino acids. Germline V CDR1 and CDR2: SEHNR, FQNEAQ (reference sequence). Trimming cost V 5 bases and J 1 base, with 6 bases left between them. The CDR3 loop reads CASSPISYNEQFF. DNA of the CDR3: TGTGCCAGCAGCCCTATTTCCTACAATGAGCAGTTCTTC.

V usage is TRBV15 and J usage is TRBJ2-5, with 8 bases identical to TRBD2. CDR3 size: 17 residues. V trimming: 5 bases; J trimming: 2 bases; junction bases outside the gene matches: 13. Looked up from germline, CDR1 is LNHNV and CDR2 is YYDKDF (reference sequence). CDR3 loop: CATSVGEAGVIQETQYF. The CDR3 DNA reads TGTGCCACCAGCGTCGGGGAAGCGGGAGTCATTCAAGAGACCCAGTACTTC. Supplemented by reference TRBV15 and TRBJ2-5, the full variable domain reads DAMVIQNPRYQVTQFGKPVTLSCSQTLNHNVMYWYQQKSSQAPKLLFHYYDKDFNNEADTPDNFQSRRPNTSFCFLDIRSPGLGDTAMYLCATSVGEAGVIQETQYFGPGTRLLVL.

V usage is TRBV29-1 and J usage is TRBJ2-7, with D hard to call. From germline, CDR1 is SQVTM and CDR2 ANQGSEA. Trimming removed 2 bases from V and 3 bases from J, with 8 bases in between. This CDR3 is built from 12 residues. The CDR3 DNA reads as TGCAGCGTTGAATTCGGCCTCTACGAGCAGTACTTC. Encoded protein: CSVEFGLYEQYF.

This clonotype came up many times. The genes are TRBV6-2 or TRBV6-3 and TRBJ2-7, with 11 bases identical to TRBD2. The germline CDR1 and CDR2 sequences are MNHEY and SVGEGT. With V trimmed by 7 bases and J by 3 bases, 17 bases remained unmatched. The CDR3 runs to 18 residues. CDR3 nucleotides: TGTGCCAGCACCGCCCCCGGACTAGCGGGCCATACAAACTACGAGCAGTACTTC. Its translation is CASTAPGLAGHTNYEQYF.

This clonotype was observed many times. CDR3 region: CASSFPIYPGTSGKDKYNEQFF. The DNA of the CDR3 is TGTGCCAGCAGTTTCCCCATCTACCCCGGGACTAGCGGGAAAGACAAATACAATGAGCAGTTCTTC. The chain recombines TRBV28 with TRBJ2-1; TRBD2 matches at 13 bases. J was trimmed by 4 bases and V by 3 bases; bases with no gene match: 21. The CDR3 loop spans 22 amino acids. CDR1 is MDHEN, CDR2 SYDVKM, per germline.